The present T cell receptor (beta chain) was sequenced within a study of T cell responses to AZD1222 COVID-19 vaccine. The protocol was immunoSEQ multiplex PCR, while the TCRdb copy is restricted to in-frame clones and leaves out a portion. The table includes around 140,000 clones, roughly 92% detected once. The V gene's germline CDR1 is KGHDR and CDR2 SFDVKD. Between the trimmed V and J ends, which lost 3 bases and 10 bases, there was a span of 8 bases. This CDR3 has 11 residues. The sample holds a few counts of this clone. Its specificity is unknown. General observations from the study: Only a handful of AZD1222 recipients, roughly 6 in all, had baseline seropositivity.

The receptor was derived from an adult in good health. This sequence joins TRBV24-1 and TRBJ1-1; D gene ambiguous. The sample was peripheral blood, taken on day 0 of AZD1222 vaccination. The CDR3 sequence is CATSDGTTAFF. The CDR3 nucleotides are TGTGCCACCAGTGATGGCACGACAGCTTTCTTT.